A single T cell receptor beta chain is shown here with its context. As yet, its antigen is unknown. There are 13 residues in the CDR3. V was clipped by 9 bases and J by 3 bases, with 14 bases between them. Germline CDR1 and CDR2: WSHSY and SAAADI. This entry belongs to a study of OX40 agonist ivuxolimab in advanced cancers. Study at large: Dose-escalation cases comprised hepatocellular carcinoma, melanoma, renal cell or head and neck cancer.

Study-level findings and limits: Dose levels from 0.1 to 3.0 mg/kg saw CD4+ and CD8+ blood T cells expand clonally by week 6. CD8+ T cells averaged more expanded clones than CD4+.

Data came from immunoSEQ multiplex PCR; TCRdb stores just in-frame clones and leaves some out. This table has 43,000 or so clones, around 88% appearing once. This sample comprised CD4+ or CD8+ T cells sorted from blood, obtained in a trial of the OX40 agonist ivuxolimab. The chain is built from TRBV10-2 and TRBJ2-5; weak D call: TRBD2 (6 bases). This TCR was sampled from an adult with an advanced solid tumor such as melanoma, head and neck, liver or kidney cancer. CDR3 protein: CASRDPGEETQYF. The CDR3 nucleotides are TGCGCCAGTCGGGACCCGGGGGAAGAGACCCAGTACTTC.